Following are 23 T cell receptor beta chains from one sample sequenced in a study of blood T cells in healthy people across ages. The use of a sample-barcoded 5' primer and a J-beta primer mix characterized a second PCR of about 6 to 11 cycles. TCRdb used MiXCR to reprocess the 5' RACE reads, holding one entry per CDR3 protein. This sample carries approximately 850,000 distinct CDR3 sequences, around 42% of them seen once, and the ten largest clones take approximately 20%. Sequencing was done on a sample of blood. The receptors originated from a man between 60 and 75 years old in good health.

This clonotype was recorded a few times. This rearrangement joins TRBV20-1 to TRBJ1-3, with D hard to call. V was cut by 0 bases and J by 2 bases, with 17 bases left in between. The CDR3 is 17 residues long. Germline lookup yields CDR1 DFQATT and CDR2 SNEGSKA (reference sequence). CDR3 protein: CSARERAPLGPGNTIYF. CDR3 coding DNA: TGCAGTGCTAGAGAGCGGGCCCCCCTTGGCCCTGGAAACACCATATATTTT.

The chain is built from TRBV12-1 and TRBJ2-1. TRBV12-1 is classified as a pseudogene. CDR3 length equals 16 residues. CDR3: CASSLINPAIYNEQFF. CDR3 nucleotides: TGTGCCAGCAGCTTAATAAACCCAGCTATCTACAATGAGCAGTTCTTC.

This rearrangement joins TRBV11-3 to TRBJ2-3, with TRBD2 identical over 8 bases. V shed 2 bases, J shed 3 bases, and the junction held 10 bases outside the gene matches. The CDR3 totals 17 residues. CDR1 is SGHNT and CDR2 is YENEEA in the germline V gene. CDR3 sequence (DNA): TGTGCCAGCAGCTTATCGGGCTGGACTAGCACAACAGATACGCAGTATTTT. Amino acid sequence: CASSLSGWTSTTDTQYF. The whole variable domain, remainder taken from reference TRBV11-3 and TRBJ2-3, is EAGVVQSPRYKIIEKKQPVAFWCNPISGHNTLYWYLQNLGQGPELLIRYENEEAVDDSQLPKDRFSAERLKGVDSTLKIQPAELGDSAVYLCASSLSGWTSTTDTQYFGPGTRLTVL.

The chain employs TRBV14 and TRBJ2-1; a possible D gene is TRBD1 (7 bases). V was clipped by 4 bases and J by 9 bases, with 13 bases between them. The CDR3 is 13 residues long. Germline loops: CDR1 SGHDN, CDR2 FVKESK. In nucleotides, the CDR3 is TGTGCCAGCAGCCTCTATCAGGGGGGTGAGCAGTTCTTC. Its protein product is CASSLYQGGEQFF.

The chain has TRBV2 and TRBJ2-3, with 12 bases fitting TRBD1. V trimming: 4 bases; J trimming: 3 bases; junction bases outside the gene matches: 8. The CDR3 contains 17 residues. Per germline, CDR1 SNHLY and CDR2 FYNNEI. DNA of the CDR3: TGTGCCAGCAGTGTGGGGGACAGGGGGCATCTGACAGATACGCAGTATTTT. Translation gives CASSVGDRGHLTDTQYF. The full variable domain, in which reference TRBV2 and TRBJ2-3 provide the parts outside the CDR3, is EPEVTQTPSHQVTQMGQEVILRCVPISNHLYFYWYRQILGQKVEFLVSFYNNEISEKSEIFDDQFSVERPDGSNFTLKIRSTKLEDSAMYFCASSVGDRGHLTDTQYFGPGTRLTVL.

In its sample, this clonotype was seen a few times. The chain is built from TRBV11-2 and TRBJ2-7; possible D gene TRBD2, 5 bases. The CDR3 loop spans 14 amino acids. The V gene's germline CDR1 is SGHAT and CDR2 FQNNGV. V gave up 3 bases and J gave up 0 bases, with 9 bases separating them. The CDR3 loop reads CASSFTGISYEQYF. In nucleotides, the CDR3 is TGTGCCAGCAGCTTCACCGGGATCTCCTACGAGCAGTACTTC. The full variable domain, its missing parts supplied by reference TRBV11-2 and TRBJ2-7, is EAGVAQSPRYKIIEKRQSVAFWCNPISGHATLYWYQQILGQGPKLLIQFQNNGVVDDSQLPKDRFSAERLKGVDSTLKIQPAKLEDSAVYLCASSFTGISYEQYFGPGTRLTVT.

In this sample, this clonotype turned up a few times. The chain combines TRBV4-1 with TRBJ2-3, with TRBD1 as a possible D gene (5 bases). The CDR3 spans 16 residues. The germline V and J ends were trimmed by 4 bases and 4 bases, with 18 bases remaining between them. Germline values: CDR1 MGHRA, CDR2 YSYEKL. The DNA for the CDR3 is TGCGCCAGCAGCCGAGCCCTGACCAGGGCCTCAGATACGCAGTATTTT. Translated, it gives CASSRALTRASDTQYF.

This clonotype was detected only a few times. The chain is built from TRBV24-1 and TRBJ2-3; D is ambiguous. V shed 3 bases and J shed 11 bases, with 14 bases lying between them. Germline V gene sequence: CDR1 KGHDR, CDR2 SFDVKD. This CDR3 contains 13 residues. The CDR3 reads CATSDPKIRRQYF. CDR3 nucleotides: TGTGCCACCAGTGATCCCAAGATTAGACGGCAGTATTTT.

The chain carries TRBV4-1 and TRBJ2-5, with D maybe TRBD2 (5 bases). V lost 2 bases, J lost 3 bases, and 19 bases lay in between. The CDR3 has 17 amino acids. Germline V CDR1 and CDR2: MGHRA, YSYEKL. CDR3 sequence reads: CASSQSHGSSGEETQYF. The CDR3 nucleotides read TGCGCCAGCAGCCAATCACACGGATCCAGCGGAGAAGAGACCCAGTACTTC.

The chain combines TRBV6-6 with TRBJ2-3, with a possible D match to TRBD1 (7 bases). Looked up from germline, CDR1 is MNHNY and CDR2 is SVGAGI (reference sequence). The V and J ends lost 6 bases and 3 bases respectively, with 22 bases between them. This CDR3 has 17 amino acids. CDR3 sequence (DNA): TGTGCCAGCAGACGTGACCTGAACAGGGGAGGAACAGATACGCAGTATTTT. This sequence encodes CASRRDLNRGGTDTQYF.

The rearrangement links TRBV6-4 to TRBJ1-1; D unclear. The V and J ends lost 2 bases and 6 bases respectively, with 13 bases between them. CDR3 length: 14 residues. Germline V CDR1 and CDR2: MRHNA, SNTAGT. The CDR3 DNA follows: TGTGCCAGCAGTGACAGCCAGATGTTAGCTGAAGCTTTCTTT. This encodes CASSDSQMLAEAFF.

This chain joins TRBV4-1 and TRBJ2-7, with TRBD2 as a possible D gene (6 bases). V gave up 5 bases and J gave up 3 bases, with 11 bases separating them. The CDR3 is 13 residues long. The germline V gene encodes CDR1 MGHRA and CDR2 YSYEKL. CDR3 DNA sequence: TGCGCCAGCAGCGCCGGGAGTCTCTACGAGCAGTACTTC. Translating gives CASSAGSLYEQYF.

The table lists this clonotype with a count of one. The V call is TRBV7-2, the J call TRBJ1-1, with a tentative D call TRBD1 (5 bases). The V gene lost 4 bases and the J gene lost 2 bases, with 17 bases spanning the gap. This CDR3 contains 16 residues. The germline CDR1 and CDR2 sequences are SGHTA and FQGNSA. The CDR3 DNA reads as TGTGCCAGCAGCTCTAGGGTGACAGTTTTAAACACTGAAGCTTTCTTT. As protein: CASSSRVTVLNTEAFF.

This clonotype was found once. V is TRBV18 and J is TRBJ2-3, with D perhaps given as TRBD1 or TRBD2 (6 bases each). This CDR3 has 16 residues. CDR1 is KGHSH and CDR2 is LQKENI in the germline V gene. Between the trimmed V and J ends, which lost 5 bases and 0 bases, there was a span of 15 bases. In DNA, the CDR3 is TGTGCCAGCTCAGGACTCGGGGGCACGAGCACAGATACGCAGTATTTT. Its protein product is CASSGLGGTSTDTQYF.

The chain combines TRBV11-2 with TRBJ2-6, with D maybe TRBD1 (6 bases). This CDR3 has 18 residues. The germline CDR1 and CDR2 sequences are SGHAT and FQNNGV. Trimming removed 3 bases from V and 2 bases from J, with 17 bases in between. CDR3 coding DNA: TGTGCCAGCAGCTTTCCACAGGGCCTCAGGACTGGGGCCAACGTCCTGACTTTC. This codes for CASSFPQGLRTGANVLTF.

CDR3 protein: CASSWAGRSETQYF. Written as DNA, the CDR3 is TGCGCCAGCAGCTGGGCCGGGAGATCAGAGACCCAGTACTTC. The chain uses TRBV5-1 and TRBJ2-5; the D gene is possibly TRBD2 (6 bases). This CDR3 is 14 amino acids long. Germline V gene data show CDR1 as SGHRS and CDR2 as YFSETQ. Trimming took 3 bases from V and 4 from J, leaving 13 bases between them.

This clonotype was observed a few times. This chain links TRBV7-2 with TRBJ2-6; TRBD1 agrees at 7 bases. The V gene's germline CDR1 is SGHTA and CDR2 FQGNSA. J gave up 3 bases and V 9 bases, and 5 bases lay outside the gene matches. The CDR3 loop spans 14 amino acids. The CDR3 is CASERQGGANVLTF. As DNA, the CDR3 is TGTGCCAGTGAGAGACAGGGTGGGGCCAACGTCCTGACTTTC.

The chain joins TRBV20-1 to TRBJ1-2; 9 bases agree with TRBD1. Germline lookup yields CDR1 DFQATT and CDR2 SNEGSKA (reference sequence). Trimming removed 1 base from V and 5 bases from J; junction bases left unmatched: 8. The CDR3 length is 15 residues. The CDR3 nucleotides are TGCAGTGCTAGAGGCATGGGACAGGGAGGTTATGGCTACACCTTC. Its protein is CSARGMGQGGYGYTF.

This clonotype was seen only a few times. The rearrangement joins TRBV28 to TRBJ2-7, with D perhaps matching TRBD1 (6 bases). This CDR3 spans 15 amino acids. V gave up 3 bases and J gave up 0 bases, with 12 bases separating them. Germline-derived CDR1 and CDR2 are MDHEN and SYDVKM. The CDR3 coding sequence is TGTGCCAGCAGTTTCAAAAGACAGGCCTCCTACGAGCAGTACTTC. It codes for CASSFKRQASYEQYF.

The V and J genes are TRBV28 and TRBJ2-1; a possible D gene is TRBD1 (7 bases). Germline V gene sequence: CDR1 MDHEN, CDR2 SYDVKM. The CDR3 length is 15 residues. V was trimmed by 6 bases and J by 5 bases, leaving 17 bases between them. For the CDR3, the DNA is TGTGCCAGCAGCTGGAGGGGGCGTAATAACAATGAGCAGTTCTTC. The encoded protein is CASSWRGRNNNEQFF. The full variable domain, rest sourced from reference TRBV28 and TRBJ2-1, is DVKVTQSSRYLVKRTGEKVFLECVQDMDHENMFWYRQDPGLGLRLIYFSYDVKMKEKGDIPEGYSVSREKKERFSLILESASTNQTSMYLCASSWRGRNNNEQFFGPGTRLTVL.

V and J are TRBV18 and TRBJ2-7; the D gene is possibly TRBD1 (5 bases). Germline V gene sequence: CDR1 KGHSH, CDR2 LQKENI. The V end was cut by 3 bases, the J end by 2 bases, with 11 bases between. The CDR3 has 14 amino acids. For the CDR3, the DNA is TGTGCCAGCTCACCGATGGCAGGGCCCTACGAGCAGTACTTC. Translating it yields CASSPMAGPYEQYF.

The chain employs TRBV7-2 and TRBJ1-5; 7 bases fit TRBD1. Germline trimming cut 5 bases from V and 4 bases from J; bases unmatched to any gene: 2. This CDR3 comprises 13 residues. Germline V lookup: CDR1 SGHTA, CDR2 FQGNSA. The CDR3 nucleotides read TGTGCCAGCAGCATACAGGGGAATCAGCCCCAGCATTTT. Amino acid sequence: CASSIQGNQPQHF.

The chain carries TRBV6-2 or TRBV6-3 and TRBJ2-6, with D unclear. The CDR3 contains 20 residues. Germline CDR1 MNHEY, CDR2 SVGEGT. With 2 bases removed from V and 1 base from J, the gap between germline ends came to 21 bases. The CDR3 reads CASSYPASRGVISGANVLTF. DNA for the CDR3: TGTGCCAGCAGTTACCCGGCAAGTAGAGGTGTTATTTCTGGGGCCAACGTCCTGACTTTC.